The 27 T cell receptor beta chains below come from one sample, sequenced in a study of blood T cell repertoires in COVID-19. The repertoire was sequenced with immunoSEQ multiplex PCR; TCRdb's copy has only in-frame clones and lacks some. The table lists 120,000 or so clones, more than 70% of them singletons, with about 1% in the top ten. The sequencing input was peripheral blood. These receptors all come from a woman older than 75 with acute or convalescent COVID-19.

The J gene is TRBJ1-5, the V gene TRBV19; 8 nucleotides agree with TRBD1. Per the germline V gene, CDR1 is LNHDA and CDR2 is SQIVND (reference sequence). Losses at the gene ends were 10 bases for V and 6 bases for J; bases not matched to a gene: 11. This CDR3 has 14 amino acids. CDR3 loop: CAISRGTGSQPQHF. The CDR3 DNA reads TGTGCCATCTCCCGGGGGACAGGTAGTCAGCCCCAGCATTTT.

This clone was recorded a few times. The chain carries TRBV5-1 and TRBJ1-2; TRBD1 aligns across 7 bases. Germline lookup yields CDR1 SGHRS and CDR2 YFSETQ. Trimming at V came to 0 bases and at J to 4 bases, leaving 12 bases not matched to a gene. The CDR3 has 17 residues. In DNA form, the CDR3 reads TGCGCCAGCAGCTTGGGACAGGGAGCTCGAGTCCCCTATGGCTACACCTTC. Translating it yields CASSLGQGARVPYGYTF.

The chain is built from TRBV5-6 and TRBJ2-7; tentative D call: TRBD1 (5 bases). Germline V gives CDR1 SGHDT, CDR2 YYEEEE. This CDR3 contains 14 residues. V lost 1 base, J lost 2 bases, and 10 bases lay in between. CDR3 sequence: CASSLPGMTYEQYF. In DNA form, the CDR3 reads TGTGCCAGCAGCTTGCCAGGGATGACCTACGAGCAGTACTTC.

CDR3 nucleotide sequence: TGCGCCAGCAGGGCCCAGGGGGCGGCCACAGATACGCAGTATTTT. It specifies CASRAQGAATDTQYF. The chain is built from TRBV5-1 and TRBJ2-3; 8 bases map to TRBD1. This CDR3 has 15 residues. In germline, CDR1 is SGHRS, CDR2 YFSETQ. V was pared by 5 bases and J by 2 bases, with 7 bases of the junction left unmatched.

The chain has TRBV18 and TRBJ1-5; D call uncertain. The CDR3 contains 15 residues. V was shortened by 2 bases and J by 0 bases, with 8 bases between the two germline ends. Germline values: CDR1 KGHSH, CDR2 LQKENI. The CDR3 nucleotides are TGTGCCAGCTCACCAACCAGCGGTAGCAATCAGCCCCAGCATTTT. Encoded protein: CASSPTSGSNQPQHF.

V is TRBV19 and J is TRBJ1-6, with D tentatively TRBD1 (5 bases). CDR1 is LNHDA, CDR2 SQIVND, per germline (reference sequence). Trimming removed 5 bases at V and 4 bases at J, with 9 bases between. The CDR3 length is 14 residues. The CDR3 DNA is TGTGCCAGTAGTGCGGACATTTATAATTCACCCCTCCACTTT. Its translation: CASSADIYNSPLHF.

This chain links TRBV7-9 with TRBJ1-4; 9 bases are a match to TRBD1. In germline, CDR1 is SEHNR, CDR2 FQNEAQ (reference sequence). The CDR3 loop spans 17 amino acids. Trimming removed 5 bases from V and 1 base from J; junction bases left unmatched: 8. The DNA for the CDR3 is TGTGCCAGCAGCCACTACCCGGGACAGGGAACTAATGAAAAACTGTTTTTT. This translates into CASSHYPGQGTNEKLFF.

The chain is built from TRBV12-3 or TRBV12-4 and TRBJ2-5; perhaps TRBD2 as D (6 bases). The CDR3 has 12 amino acids. V dropped 10 bases and J dropped 5 bases, with 14 bases sitting between them. The CDR3 protein is CATGRAGETQYF. The DNA for the CDR3 is TGTGCCACCGGTAGGGCGGGGGAGACCCAGTACTTC.

This clone has just a few counts. This sequence joins TRBV29-1 and TRBJ1-2; 8 bases map to TRBD1. Germline V CDR1 and CDR2: SQVTM, ANQGSEA. The CDR3 length is 13 residues. V trimming: 6 bases; J trimming: 4 bases; junction bases outside the gene matches: 7. CDR3 in amino acids: CSVRAGGGYGYTF. As DNA, the CDR3 is TGCAGCGTCAGAGCAGGGGGCGGCTATGGCTACACCTTC.

The chain links TRBV10-3 to TRBJ2-6; 7 bases are shared with TRBD1. V shed 4 bases and J 0 bases; nucleotides not matched to a gene: 6. The length of the CDR3 is 17 residues. The V gene's germline CDR1 is ENHRY and CDR2 SYGVKD. Here the CDR3 reads CAISAGTASSGANVLTF. CDR3 nucleotides: TGTGCCATCAGTGCCGGGACAGCAAGCTCTGGGGCCAACGTCCTGACTTTC.

The rearrangement links TRBV3-1 (or the pseudogene TRBV3-2) to TRBJ2-7, with D possibly TRBD2 on 5 matching bases. Germline-derived CDR1 and CDR2 are LGHDT and YNNKEL (reference sequence). Trimming left V 1 base short and J 0 bases short, with 13 bases between. This CDR3 spans 16 amino acids. CDR3 nucleotide sequence: TGTGCCAGCAGCCAAGGCGCGGGCTTCAACTCCTACGAGCAGTACTTC. Residues: CASSQGAGFNSYEQYF.

For this clone: A read error is possible here, since a much larger clone lies one base away. The rearrangement links TRBV5-6 to TRBJ2-7; 7 bases are shared with TRBD1. There are 12 residues in the CDR3. Germline-derived CDR1 and CDR2 are SGHDT and YYEEEE. With 4 bases clipped from V and 3 bases from J, the junction kept 1 base outside the gene matches. The chain's CDR3 is CASSRDSYEQYF. CDR3 DNA sequence: TGTGCCAGCAGCCGGGACAGCTACGAGCAGTACTTC.

The CDR3 loop is CASSPETSGVGNEQFF. The CDR3 DNA sequence: TGTGCCAGCAGCCCCGAGACTAGCGGGGTGGGGAATGAGCAGTTCTTC. The rearrangement uses TRBV11-3 and TRBJ2-1, with 11 nucleotides matching TRBD2. The CDR3 is made up of 16 amino acids. Germline CDR1 reads SGHNT; CDR2 reads YENEEA. The trim removed 5 bases at V and 7 bases at J, leaving 10 bases unmatched.

The rearrangement uses TRBV9 and TRBJ2-5, with TRBD1 matching 7 bases. This CDR3 spans 14 amino acids. V lost 4 bases, J lost 2 bases, and 5 bases stayed unmatched. Germline lookup yields CDR1 SGDLS and CDR2 YYNGEE. The CDR3 protein is CASSLRGLQETQYF. In DNA, the CDR3 is TGTGCCAGCAGCTTAAGGGGGCTACAAGAGACCCAGTACTTC.

This sequence joins TRBV7-9 and TRBJ1-2, with D possibly TRBD1 on 5 matching bases. There are 14 residues in the CDR3. The V end lost 5 bases, the J end lost 2 bases, and 12 bases lay between the germline ends. Germline CDR1 reads SEHNR; CDR2 reads FQNEAQ (reference sequence). The CDR3 loop is CASSPRTPNYGYTF. DNA of the CDR3: TGTGCCAGCAGCCCAAGGACACCAAACTATGGCTACACCTTC. The full variable domain, its missing parts supplied by reference TRBV7-9 and TRBJ1-2, is DTGVSQNPRHKITKRGQNVTFRCDPISEHNRLYWYRQTLGQGPEFLTYFQNEAQLEKSRLLSDRFSAERPKGSFSTLEIQRTEQGDSAMYLCASSPRTPNYGYTFGSGTRLTVV.

V usage is TRBV19 and J usage is TRBJ2-6; D possibly corresponds to TRBD1 (5 bases). V was shortened by 1 base and J by 0 bases, with 10 bases between the two germline ends. This CDR3 comprises 17 residues. Germline CDR1 reads LNHDA; CDR2 reads SQIVND (reference sequence). The CDR3 loop is CASSIGRAGSGANVLTF. Written as DNA, the CDR3 is TGTGCCAGTAGTATAGGCAGGGCTGGCTCTGGGGCCAACGTCCTGACTTTC. Supplemented by reference TRBV19 and TRBJ2-6, the full variable domain reads DGGITQSPKYLFRKEGQNVTLSCEQNLNHDAMYWYRQDPGQGLRLIYYSQIVNDFQKGDIAEGYSVSREKKESFPLTVTSAQKNPTAFYLCASSIGRAGSGANVLTFGAGSRLTVL.

The chain combines TRBV11-2 with TRBJ1-1; 8 nucleotides line up with TRBD1. This CDR3 spans 14 amino acids. The germline V gene encodes CDR1 SGHAT and CDR2 FQNNGV. Germline trimming cut 4 bases from V and 5 bases from J; bases unmatched to any gene: 6. CDR3 DNA: TGTGCCAGCAGCTCCGGACAGGGTAGAACTGAAGCTTTCTTT. Protein: CASSSGQGRTEAFF. Supplemented by reference TRBV11-2 and TRBJ1-1, the full variable domain reads EAGVAQSPRYKIIEKRQSVAFWCNPISGHATLYWYQQILGQGPKLLIQFQNNGVVDDSQLPKDRFSAERLKGVDSTLKIQPAKLEDSAVYLCASSSGQGRTEAFFGQGTRLTVV.

The V and J genes are TRBV19 and TRBJ1-2; D is ambiguous. Germline lookup yields CDR1 LNHDA and CDR2 SQIVND (reference sequence). This CDR3 comprises 17 residues. V lost 6 bases to trimming and J lost 4 bases, with 24 bases between them. The CDR3 DNA sequence: TGTGCCAGTAGGTTCCCCCCCTCGGGGAAGAATCGCTATGGCTACACCTTC. It is translated as CASRFPPSGKNRYGYTF.

The genes are TRBV9 and TRBJ2-6; D gene uncertain. Trimming took 1 base from V and 0 from J, leaving 8 bases between them. Germline V lookup: CDR1 SGDLS, CDR2 YYNGEE. This CDR3 has 16 amino acids. The CDR3 DNA reads as TGTGCCAGCAGCGTATGGCCAAACTCTGGGGCCAACGTCCTGACTTTC. Translated, it gives CASSVWPNSGANVLTF.

This clone has just a few counts. The chain has TRBV18 and TRBJ1-6; D is uncertain. V was trimmed by 1 base and J by 9 bases, leaving 7 bases between them. This CDR3 has 13 residues. CDR1 and CDR2 from the germline V gene are KGHSH and LQKENI. This CDR3 reads CASSPQSISPLHF. CDR3 coding DNA: TGTGCCAGCTCACCACAATCAATTTCACCCCTCCACTTT.

This clone is a singleton in its sample. The V call is TRBV6-1, the J call TRBJ1-5; 7 bases fit TRBD1. V lost 0 bases and J lost 5; bases outside the gene matches: 1. CDR3 length: 14 amino acids. CDR1 and CDR2 (germline): MNHNS, SASEGT. CDR3 sequence reads: CASSEAGTDQPQHF. The DNA for the CDR3 is TGTGCCAGCAGTGAAGCCGGGACAGATCAGCCCCAGCATTTT.

The V and J genes are TRBV25-1 and TRBJ2-2; TRBD1 is a possible D gene (6 bases). CDR1 is MGHDK and CDR2 is SYGVNS in the germline V gene. V lost 4 bases to trimming and J lost 5 bases, with 8 bases between them. This CDR3 has 13 amino acids. CDR3 sequence (DNA): TGTGCCAGCAGTGGAGGGGGTACCGGGGAGCTGTTTTTT. This encodes CASSGGGTGELFF.

This clone appeared once. The chain links TRBV19 to TRBJ2-7; TRBD1 might be the D (6 bases). The germline V and J ends were trimmed by 3 bases and 1 base, with 16 bases remaining between them. Germline values: CDR1 LNHDA, CDR2 SQIVND (reference sequence). This CDR3 has 16 residues. As DNA, the CDR3 is TGTGCCAGTAGTATTGTATTTCAGGGGATTTCCTACGAGCAGTACTTC. It is translated as CASSIVFQGISYEQYF. Combining the CDR3 with reference TRBV19 and TRBJ2-7 gives the whole variable domain DGGITQSPKYLFRKEGQNVTLSCEQNLNHDAMYWYRQDPGQGLRLIYYSQIVNDFQKGDIAEGYSVSREKKESFPLTVTSAQKNPTAFYLCASSIVFQGISYEQYFGPGTRLTVT.

In its sample, this clone was seen a few times. The chain uses TRBV5-4 and TRBJ2-3; 7 bases agree with TRBD1. CDR1 is SGHNT, CDR2 YYREEE, per germline (reference sequence). V trimming: 4 bases; J trimming: 1 base; junction bases outside the gene matches: 3. The CDR3 length is 14 residues. The CDR3 bases are TGTGCCAGCAGCCCCACAGGGGGCACAGATACGCAGTATTTT. Translation gives CASSPTGGTDTQYF.

The chain recombines TRBV5-1 with TRBJ2-1, with TRBD2 matching 10 bases. CDR1 and CDR2 from the germline V gene are SGHRS and YFSETQ. V dropped 0 bases and J dropped 0; count of bases not matched to a gene: 3. The CDR3 runs 17 residues. CDR3 region: CASSLGAGGRSYNEQFF. DNA for the CDR3: TGCGCCAGCAGCTTGGGAGCGGGAGGGCGCTCCTACAATGAGCAGTTCTTC.

This chain links TRBV7-3 with TRBJ1-6, with D tentatively TRBD1 (5 bases). Trimming pared 3 bases from V and 6 bases from J, leaving 12 bases between. CDR1 and CDR2 (germline): SGHTA, FQGTGA. The CDR3 contains 15 residues. Written as DNA, the CDR3 is TGTGCCAGCAGCTTCTCCGGGACTGGTAATTCACCCCTCCACTTT. Protein: CASSFSGTGNSPLHF.

V usage is TRBV6-6 and J usage is TRBJ1-3; no clear D gene. The germline V and J ends were trimmed by 2 bases and 3 bases, with 14 bases remaining between them. The germline gives CDR1 MNHNY, CDR2 SVGAGI (reference sequence). The CDR3 runs to 16 residues. CDR3 region: CASSYADPASGNTIYF. Written as DNA, the CDR3 is TGTGCCAGCAGTTACGCGGATCCGGCCAGTGGAAACACCATATATTTT.